Below, 23 T cell receptor beta chains from the same sample are listed, as sequenced in a study of monozygotic twins with inflammatory bowel disease. TCRdb re-called the 5' RACE reads and catalogs CDR3 proteins one per entry, DNA excluded. The sample table sets out around 220,000 distinct CDR3 sequences. The material sequenced was blood. The receptor set was obtained from a human donor with ulcerative colitis or Crohn's disease, or a healthy co-twin of an affected twin (not recorded which).

The gene calls are TRBV7-8 and TRBJ2-5; the TRBD2 assignment by TCRdb is unverifiable without DNA. The CDR3 has 16 residues. The germline V gene encodes CDR1 SGHVS and CDR2 FQNEAQ. The CDR3 region is CASSLGLAPRQETQYF. The full variable domain, its missing parts supplied by reference TRBV7-8 and TRBJ2-5, is GAGVSQSPRYKVAKRGQDVALRCDPISGHVSLFWYQQALGQGPEFLTYFQNEAQLDKSGLPSDRFFAERPEGSVSTLKIQRTQQEDSAVYLCASSLGLAPRQETQYFGPGTRLLVL.

The chain carries TRBV6-1 and TRBJ2-3; TCRdb calls TRBD1, which cannot be checked without DNA. CDR1 is MNHNS, CDR2 SASEGT, per germline. CDR3 size: 15 residues. The CDR3: CASSPRTGNTDTQYF.

The chain has TRBV20-1 and TRBJ2-5; TCRdb outputs TRBD2, but without DNA this stays unchecked. CDR3 length: 17 residues. The germline V gene has CDR1 DFQATT and CDR2 SNEGSKA (reference sequence). The CDR3 reads CSAFSPGLAGGGETQYF.

The CDR3 loop reads CASSPAYGSNQPQHF. The chain joins TRBV7-8 to TRBJ1-5. The CDR3 is 15 amino acids. CDR1 and CDR2 (germline): SGHVS, FQNEAQ.

V usage is TRBV19 and J usage is TRBJ2-7; TCRdb gives TRBD1 as the D gene, but with no DNA this cannot be confirmed. The CDR3 has 14 amino acids. Germline CDR1 is LNHDA and CDR2 is SQIVND (reference sequence). The CDR3 is CASRPSGRGNEQYF.

J is TRBJ2-1 and V is TRBV20-1. The CDR3 sequence is 17 residues long. Germline lookup yields CDR1 DFQATT and CDR2 SNEGSKA (reference sequence). CDR3 loop: CSARDSGKGSSYNEQFF.

The chain employs TRBV9 and TRBJ2-4; TCRdb lists TRBD1, though no DNA is available to test this call. The CDR3 consists of 14 residues. Germline V gene sequence: CDR1 SGDLS, CDR2 YYNGEE. The CDR3 region is CASSEQGGKNIQYF.

The chain combines TRBV6-1 with TRBJ1-3; checking the TCRdb D call of TRBD1 is not possible without DNA. Germline V gives CDR1 MNHNS, CDR2 SASEGT. The CDR3 sequence is 17 residues long. CDR3 loop: CASSPRDRGLSGNTIYF.

The chain recombines TRBV27 with TRBJ1-2. From germline, CDR1 is MNHEY and CDR2 SMNVEV (reference sequence). The CDR3 totals 13 residues. This CDR3 is CASSSGRKSGYTF.

The J gene is TRBJ2-7, the V gene TRBV4-1; without DNA, the TCRdb call of TRBD1 cannot be checked. From germline, CDR1 is MGHRA and CDR2 YSYEKL. The CDR3 runs 14 residues. The CDR3 protein is CASSLGQGDYEQYF.

This chain connects TRBV6-1 to TRBJ2-5; TCRdb's D call of TRBD1 is untestable without DNA. CDR3 size: 14 residues. CDR1 MNHNS and CDR2 SASEGT come from the germline V gene. The chain's CDR3 is CASSPGQGVMVQYF.

The V call is TRBV5-1, the J call TRBJ2-7; as DNA is missing, the TRBD1 call by TCRdb cannot be tested. This CDR3 has 14 amino acids. The germline gives CDR1 SGHRS, CDR2 YFSETQ. CDR3 residues: CASSSDRVSYEQYF. The full variable domain, rest sourced from reference TRBV5-1 and TRBJ2-7, is KAGVTQTPRYLIKTRGQQVTLSCSPISGHRSVSWYQQTPGQGLQFLFEYFSETQRNKGNFPGRFSGRQFSNSRSEMNVSTLELGDSALYLCASSSDRVSYEQYFGPGTRLTVT.

The chain uses TRBV14 and TRBJ1-4. This CDR3 is built from 17 residues. From germline, CDR1 is SGHDN and CDR2 FVKESK. This CDR3 reads CASSQRLTFATNEKLFF.

J is TRBJ2-2 and V is TRBV12-3 or TRBV12-4; TCRdb picks TRBD1, but there is no DNA to check that call. The CDR3 is made up of 17 amino acids. CDR3 loop: CASSPNQGGGSTGELFF.

The chain employs TRBV19 and TRBJ1-5; TCRdb's D gene call, TRBD1, goes unchecked for lack of DNA. The germline gives CDR1 LNHDA, CDR2 SQIVND (reference sequence). The CDR3 runs to 16 residues. The CDR3: CASSFKTGGSNQPQHF.

CDR3 amino acids: CASSVDGTGDQPQHF. J is TRBJ1-5 and V is TRBV9; without DNA, the TCRdb call of TRBD1 cannot be checked. Germline loops: CDR1 SGDLS, CDR2 YYNGEE. This CDR3 contains 15 residues.

The chain employs TRBV7-4 and TRBJ2-1; TCRdb names TRBD2, which stays unverified in the absence of DNA. This CDR3 is 16 amino acids long. Germline-derived CDR1 and CDR2 are SGHVT and SQSDAQ. The CDR3 is CASTSIGTLSGDEQFF.

CDR3 sequence: CASSHEREGNTIYF. The chain is built from TRBV4-2 and TRBJ1-3. The CDR3 is 14 residues long. Germline-derived CDR1 and CDR2 are LGHNA and YNFKEQ.

This chain uses TRBV7-3 with TRBJ2-3; the D call from TCRdb, TRBD1, cannot be confirmed without DNA. Per germline, CDR1 SGHTA and CDR2 FQGTGA. This CDR3 has 16 residues. CDR3 residues: CASSIGQGADTDTQYF.

The rearrangement links TRBV5-1 to TRBJ2-2. The germline V gene has CDR1 SGHRS and CDR2 YFSETQ. The CDR3 spans 11 residues. This CDR3 reads CASSSTGELFF.

The chain has TRBV5-1 and TRBJ1-1; TCRdb picks TRBD1, but there is no DNA to check that call. CDR1 is SGHRS, CDR2 YFSETQ, per germline. CDR3 length equals 14 residues. CDR3 in amino acids: CASSIQDSNTEAFF. Filled out from reference TRBV5-1 and TRBJ1-1, the complete variable domain reads KAGVTQTPRYLIKTRGQQVTLSCSPISGHRSVSWYQQTPGQGLQFLFEYFSETQRNKGNFPGRFSGRQFSNSRSEMNVSTLELGDSALYLCASSIQDSNTEAFFGQGTRLTVV.

The chain has TRBV4-3 and TRBJ2-7. The germline V gene encodes CDR1 LGHNA and CDR2 YSLEER. There are 15 residues in the CDR3. CDR3 region: CASSQTSTGAHEQYF.

The J gene is TRBJ2-7, the V gene TRBV7-2; the D call from TCRdb, TRBD1, cannot be confirmed without DNA. CDR1 is SGHTA, CDR2 FQGNSA, per germline. The CDR3 extends over 15 amino acids. The CDR3 is CASSLGQGLGLEQYF.